The 11 T cell receptor beta chains below come from one sample, sequenced in a study of blood T cell repertoires in COVID-19. Repertoires were generated with immunoSEQ multiplex PCR, while TCRdb's copy carries only in-frame clones and drops some. The table lists over 100,000 clones, about 89% of them singletons. Sequences were obtained from peripheral blood. The receptors stem from a woman aged 70-85 years with COVID-19, enrolled during active disease.

The genes are TRBV7-9 and TRBJ2-7, with a possible D match to TRBD2 (5 bases). The V end was cut by 3 bases, the J end by 0 bases, with 12 bases between. Germline V lookup: CDR1 SEHNR, CDR2 FQNEAQ (reference sequence). The CDR3 extends over 15 amino acids. The CDR3 DNA is TGTGCCAGCAGCTTGAGGGTGGGGTACTCCTACGAGCAGTACTTC. Translation gives CASSLRVGYSYEQYF.

V and J are TRBV3-1 (or the pseudogene TRBV3-2) and TRBJ1-1; D gene ambiguous. V was trimmed by 5 bases and J by 0 bases, leaving 10 bases between them. There are 14 residues in the CDR3. Germline CDR1 and CDR2: LGHDT and YNNKEL (reference sequence). The CDR3 region is CASSFDIMNTEAFF. DNA of the CDR3: TGTGCCAGCAGCTTTGACATTATGAACACTGAAGCTTTCTTT.

The gene calls are TRBV14 and TRBJ2-2; the match to TRBD2 covers 8 bases. The junction had 7 bases not matched to a gene; V was cut back by 6 bases and J by 7 bases. CDR3 length equals 14 residues. Germline loops: CDR1 SGHDN, CDR2 FVKESK. CDR3 coding DNA: TGTGCCAGCAGAAGTAGCGGGGCCTACGGGGAGCTGTTTTTT. Protein: CASRSSGAYGELFF.

This clone was observed a single time. The V call is TRBV4-1, the J call TRBJ1-2; D is unresolved. Germline lookup yields CDR1 MGHRA and CDR2 YSYEKL. The CDR3 extends over 13 amino acids. Trimming removed 1 base from V and 6 bases from J, with 9 bases in between. In DNA, the CDR3 is TGCGCCAGCAGCCAAGTTGGTGGAGATGGCTACACCTTC. Translated, it gives CASSQVGGDGYTF.

This sequence joins TRBV6-2 or TRBV6-3 and TRBJ1-2, with D possibly matching TRBD1 (5 bases). The germline V gene encodes CDR1 MNHEY and CDR2 SVGEGT. The CDR3 spans 13 residues. The V end was cut by 6 bases, the J end by 3 bases, with 11 bases between. The CDR3 DNA reads as TGTGCCAGCAGCCCTGGGACTTACTATGGCTACACCTTC. As protein: CASSPGTYYGYTF.

This chain joins TRBV28 and TRBJ1-1; no clear D gene. The CDR3 extends over 11 amino acids. Germline CDR1 and CDR2: MDHEN and SYDVKM. Deletions cut 2 bases from V and 12 bases from J, with 10 bases between. The CDR3 here is CASSLMTGSFF. Here the CDR3 DNA reads TGTGCCAGCAGTTTAATGACTGGCTCTTTCTTT.

The chain combines TRBV27 with TRBJ2-7, with TRBD1 matching over 8 bases. CDR3 size: 15 residues. Germline trimming cut 3 bases from V and 5 bases from J; bases unmatched to any gene: 9. The germline gives CDR1 MNHEY, CDR2 SMNVEV (reference sequence). CDR3 bases: TGTGCCAGCAGTTTTACTCGGACAGGGAAGCACGAGCAGTACTTC. It encodes CASSFTRTGKHEQYF.

The V and J genes are TRBV2 and TRBJ1-1; perhaps TRBD1 as D (6 bases). The V gene's germline CDR1 is SNHLY and CDR2 FYNNEI. Trimming shortened V by 7 bases and J by 5 bases, and 11 bases separated the two germline ends. The CDR3 contains 12 residues. The CDR3 here is CASKLQGTEAFF. The CDR3 DNA sequence: TGTGCCAGCAAACTGCAGGGGACTGAAGCTTTCTTT.

This rearrangement joins TRBV7-2 to TRBJ2-1, with D maybe TRBD1 (5 bases). V lost 1 base and J lost 1, with 11 bases in between. Per germline, CDR1 SGHTA and CDR2 FQGNSA. CDR3 length: 16 residues. The CDR3 region has the DNA TGTGCCAGCAGCTTAGTGGCAGGGCCTTCCTACAATGAGCAGTTCTTC. It specifies CASSLVAGPSYNEQFF.

The rearrangement links TRBV2 to TRBJ1-2; a weak D match, TRBD1 (5 bases). The CDR3 is 14 residues long. The germline CDR1 and CDR2 sequences are SNHLY and FYNNEI. Trimming shortened V by 4 bases and J by 4 bases, and 13 bases separated the two germline ends. The chain's CDR3 is CASSVLSGGYGYTF. In nucleotides, the CDR3 is TGTGCCAGCAGTGTGTTAAGCGGGGGCTATGGCTACACCTTC.

This clone was seen only a few times. The rearrangement joins TRBV11-2 to TRBJ2-3; 12 positions agree with TRBD2. With V trimmed by 5 bases and J by 0 bases, 6 bases remained unmatched. The CDR3 is 17 amino acids. Germline CDR1 SGHAT, CDR2 FQNNGV. CDR3 in DNA: TGTGCCAGCAGCGCCCGACTAGCGGGAGACAGCACAGATACGCAGTATTTT. Translating it yields CASSARLAGDSTDTQYF.